The 30 T cell receptor beta chains in this list originate from one sample, sequenced in a study of beta chain features in type 1 diabetes. Of the isolated RNA, all was reverse transcribed, and so the sequenced material was expressed TCRB transcripts. Assay: immunoSEQ multiplex PCR; the TCRdb copy retains only in-frame clones and omits some. The table shows over 300,000 clones, with approximately 8% occurring only once. The sample taken for sequencing was central memory CD4+ T cells from blood. These receptors were taken from a young woman in good health.

This clone was counted a few times. The chain employs TRBV10-3 and TRBJ2-7; 14 positions match TRBD2. Germline V gene lookup returns CDR1 ENHRY and CDR2 SYGVKD. The CDR3 contains 16 residues. The J segment lost 6 bases and the V segment lost 5 bases, leaving 9 bases of the junction unmatched. CDR3 in DNA: TGTGCCATCAGTACCGGGACTAGCGGGAGTTCCCCCGAGCAGTACTTC. Protein sequence: CAISTGTSGSSPEQYF.

The chain links TRBV28 to TRBJ2-5; D may be TRBD2 (5 bases). With 5 bases removed from V and 5 bases from J, the gap between germline ends came to 9 bases. CDR1 is MDHEN, CDR2 SYDVKM, per germline. This CDR3 comprises 12 residues. The CDR3 DNA reads TGTGCCAGCAGTAGACCGGGGGAGACCCAGTACTTC. Translated, it gives CASSRPGETQYF.

This clone showed up just a few times. The chain links TRBV27 to TRBJ2-7; D is ambiguous. V lost 3 bases and J 3 bases, leaving 9 bases between the germline ends. The CDR3 is made up of 13 amino acids. CDR1 MNHEY and CDR2 SMNVEV come from the germline V gene (reference sequence). The CDR3 loop reads CASSFRSSYEQYF. CDR3 DNA sequence: TGTGCCAGCAGTTTTAGGAGCAGCTACGAGCAGTACTTC.

The chain employs TRBV7-2 and TRBJ2-1; D is unclear. This CDR3 has 16 residues. V lost 0 bases and J 1 base, leaving 10 bases between the germline ends. Germline lookup yields CDR1 SGHTA and CDR2 FQGNSA. This CDR3 reads CASSLAFSSSYNEQFF. The CDR3 DNA follows: TGTGCCAGCAGCTTAGCTTTTAGTAGTTCCTACAATGAGCAGTTCTTC.

The chain is built from TRBV28 and TRBJ2-7, with TRBD2 matching 11 bases. The CDR3 has 16 amino acids. V lost 7 bases to trimming and J lost 5 bases; unmatched junction nucleotides: 13. CDR1 is MDHEN and CDR2 is SYDVKM in the germline V gene. CDR3 region: CASNDYSGRASDEQYF. CDR3 DNA: TGTGCCAGCAATGATTATAGCGGGAGGGCCTCGGACGAGCAGTACTTC.

At least ten counts were recorded for this clone. The rearrangement links TRBV6-5 to TRBJ2-7; D possibly corresponds to TRBD2 (6 bases). The ends were cut back, 2 bases at V and 3 bases at J, with 14 bases in the middle. The germline gives CDR1 MNHEY, CDR2 SVGAGI. This CDR3 region has 15 residues. DNA for the CDR3: TGTGCCAGCAGTTACAAGGGAGGATCTGGCTACGAGCAGTACTTC. The encoded protein is CASSYKGGSGYEQYF.

Ten or more counts support this clone. This chain links TRBV28 with TRBJ2-5, with 9 bases aligning to TRBD1. In germline, CDR1 is MDHEN, CDR2 SYDVKM. J was trimmed by 5 bases and V by 6 bases; bases with no gene match: 7. This CDR3 comprises 14 residues. The CDR3 reads CASRSTGGPETQYF. The CDR3 bases are TGTGCCAGCAGATCCACAGGGGGCCCCGAGACCCAGTACTTC.

This clone was seen a few times. The chain is built from TRBV25-1 and TRBJ2-3; D may be TRBD2 (7 bases). Germline V gene data show CDR1 as MGHDK and CDR2 as SYGVNS. Between the trimmed V and J ends, which lost 2 bases and 6 bases, there was a span of 15 bases. The CDR3 spans 15 residues. The DNA for the CDR3 is TGTGCCAGCAGTGAACGGCGGGGGCCGTCGGATACGCAGTATTTT. Protein: CASSERRGPSDTQYF.

V usage is TRBV5-1 and J usage is TRBJ2-1; D unclear. Trimming left V 5 bases short and J 3 bases short, with 15 bases between. CDR1 is SGHRS, CDR2 YFSETQ, per germline. CDR3 length: 15 residues. CDR3 sequence (DNA): TGCGCCAGCAGTGTTGGCTCGGCTTACTACAATGAGCAGTTCTTC. It codes for CASSVGSAYYNEQFF. Looking up the rest from reference TRBV5-1 and TRBJ2-1 gives the full variable domain: KAGVTQTPRYLIKTRGQQVTLSCSPISGHRSVSWYQQTPGQGLQFLFEYFSETQRNKGNFPGRFSGRQFSNSRSEMNVSTLELGDSALYLCASSVGSAYYNEQFFGPGTRLTVL.

The rearrangement links TRBV14 to TRBJ2-7; TRBD2 is a possible D gene (6 bases). The ends were cut back, 4 bases at V and 7 bases at J, with 14 bases in the middle. The CDR3 runs 13 residues. Looked up from germline, CDR1 is SGHDN and CDR2 is FVKESK. This chain's CDR3 is CASSPGLRGEQYF. The CDR3 nucleotides are TGTGCCAGCAGCCCCGGACTAAGAGGGGAGCAGTACTTC.

This clone has only a few counts. The chain recombines TRBV5-1 with TRBJ2-1, with 13 bases fitting TRBD2. J lost 1 base, V lost 5 bases, and 0 bases had no gene match. There are 15 residues in the CDR3. The germline V gene encodes CDR1 SGHRS and CDR2 YFSETQ. The CDR3 region is CASRGLAGSYNEQFF. The CDR3 region has the DNA TGCGCCAGCAGGGGACTAGCGGGATCCTACAATGAGCAGTTCTTC.

V and J are TRBV5-1 and TRBJ2-3, with D perhaps matching TRBD2 (5 bases). This CDR3 has 13 amino acids. Trimming took 4 bases from V and 8 from J, leaving 14 bases between them. Germline CDR1 is SGHRS and CDR2 is YFSETQ. This CDR3 is CASSPGTSSTQYF. The CDR3 DNA sequence: TGCGCCAGCAGCCCGGGAACCTCATCTACGCAGTATTTT.

This clone was detected many times. The CDR3 DNA is TGTGCCAGCAGCTTAGCGCCATCGGCAGATACGCAGTATTTT. Translating gives CASSLAPSADTQYF. J is TRBJ2-3 and V is TRBV7-2; D is unresolved. This CDR3 spans 14 amino acids. CDR1 and CDR2 from the germline V gene are SGHTA and FQGNSA. V lost 0 bases and J lost 4, with 8 bases in between.

This clone appeared a few times. The rearrangement links TRBV21-1 to TRBJ1-5. TRBV21-1 is listed as a pseudogene. This CDR3 contains 18 residues. CDR3 region: CASSPRNPGGGYNQPQHF. CDR3 bases: TGTGCCAGCAGCCCCCGCAACCCCGGTGGAGGCTACAATCAGCCCCAGCATTTT.

This rearrangement joins TRBV9 to TRBJ1-5; 7 bases line up with TRBD1. Germline CDR1 and CDR2: SGDLS and YYNGEE. This CDR3 region has 14 residues. Trimming cost V 0 bases and J 8 bases; bases outside gene matches: 5. CDR3 sequence (DNA): TGTGCCAGCAGCGTAGGACAGGGACACGAGCCCCAGCATTTT. Its translation: CASSVGQGHEPQHF.

This clone turned up a few times. The genes are TRBV7-3 and TRBJ2-3; 8 nucleotides line up with TRBD1. CDR1 and CDR2 (germline): SGHTA, FQGTGA. This CDR3 has 15 amino acids. Trimming removed 5 bases from V and 2 bases from J; junction bases left unmatched: 6. This chain's CDR3 is CASSKSGQVTDTQYF. CDR3 DNA: TGTGCCAGCAGCAAATCGGGACAGGTCACAGATACGCAGTATTTT. The entire variable domain, with the rest obtained from reference TRBV7-3 and TRBJ2-3, is as follows: GAGVSQTPSNKVTEKGKYVELRCDPISGHTALYWYRQSLGQGPEFLIYFQGTGAADDSGLPNDRFFAVRPEGSVSTLKIQRTERGDSAVYLCASSKSGQVTDTQYFGPGTRLTVL.

The chain employs TRBV7-3 and TRBJ2-7, with 8 bases lining up with TRBD1. V was pared by 4 bases and J by 4 bases, with 3 bases of the junction left unmatched. The CDR3 length is 13 residues. Looked up from germline, CDR1 is SGHTA and CDR2 is FQGTGA. The DNA of the CDR3 is TGTGCCAGCAGCTGGGGGGACAGGTACGAGCAGTACTTC. This sequence encodes CASSWGDRYEQYF. The full variable domain, rest sourced from reference TRBV7-3 and TRBJ2-7, is GAGVSQTPSNKVTEKGKYVELRCDPISGHTALYWYRQSLGQGPEFLIYFQGTGAADDSGLPNDRFFAVRPEGSVSTLKIQRTERGDSAVYLCASSWGDRYEQYFGPGTRLTVT.

Notes on this clone: One end of the junction varies from germline; a read error may be responsible. The genes are TRBV28 and TRBJ2-7; TRBD1 agrees at 9 bases. The CDR3 loop spans 11 amino acids. The germline CDR1 and CDR2 sequences are MDHEN and SYDVKM. CDR3 DNA: TGTGCCAGCAGTAAAGGACAGGGGCAGTCCTTC. Amino acid sequence: CASSKGQGQSF.

The table lists this clone with many counts. The sample carries other DNA sequences with the same CDR3. The J gene is TRBJ1-1, the V gene TRBV5-1; D perhaps matches TRBD1 (5 bases). Germline V gene sequence: CDR1 SGHRS, CDR2 YFSETQ. The CDR3 has 13 residues. The V end lost 0 bases, the J end lost 4 bases, and 7 bases lay between the germline ends. This CDR3 reads CASSLDGGTEAFF. The CDR3 DNA follows: TGCGCCAGCAGCTTGGATGGGGGCACTGAAGCTTTCTTT.

The chain recombines TRBV6-6 with TRBJ2-6; TRBD2 is a possible D gene (5 bases). The V and J ends lost 6 bases and 3 bases respectively, with 12 bases between them. The CDR3 consists of 15 residues. The germline V gene has CDR1 MNHNY and CDR2 SVGAGI (reference sequence). In DNA form, the CDR3 reads TGTGCCAGCAGCATAGAGGGTGGTGGGGCCAACGTCCTGACTTTC. Residues: CASSIEGGGANVLTF.

The genes are TRBV5-1 and TRBJ1-1, with D perhaps TRBD1 (5 bases). Germline CDR1 and CDR2: SGHRS and YFSETQ. The V end lost 2 bases, the J end lost 4 bases, and 12 bases lay between the germline ends. There are 14 residues in the CDR3. The CDR3 spells CASSFQGGVTEAFF. The CDR3 DNA is TGCGCCAGCAGCTTCCAGGGAGGGGTCACTGAAGCTTTCTTT.

The chain employs TRBV6-5 and TRBJ2-7, with 8 nucleotides matching TRBD1. The CDR3 is made up of 14 amino acids. The germline CDR1 and CDR2 sequences are MNHEY and SVGAGI. Trimming at V came to 6 bases and at J to 3 bases, leaving 7 bases not matched to a gene. The CDR3 DNA sequence: TGTGCCAGCAGCCCGGGACAGGTGAACTACGAGCAGTACTTC. Amino acid sequence: CASSPGQVNYEQYF.

As for this clone: This may come from a read error, since a much larger clone is one base off. Other DNA sequences within the sample encode an identical CDR3. J is TRBJ1-1 and V is TRBV2; no firm D call. Germline V gene data show CDR1 as SNHLY and CDR2 as FYNNEI. This CDR3 has 12 residues. The CDR3 reads CASNSGPTEAFF. The CDR3 DNA reads as TGCGCCAGCAACAGCGGGCCCACTGAAGCTTTCTTT.

This clone came up many times. J is TRBJ2-1 and V is TRBV28, with D perhaps TRBD2 (5 bases). V gave up 3 bases and J gave up 12 bases, with 12 bases separating them. Germline V gene data show CDR1 as MDHEN and CDR2 as SYDVKM. The CDR3 totals 12 residues. This CDR3 reads CASSFGENSQFF. The CDR3 DNA follows: TGTGCCAGCAGTTTTGGGGAGAACTCGCAGTTCTTC.

The rearrangement joins TRBV9 to TRBJ2-2; D not certain. The CDR3 runs 15 residues. Trimming removed 0 bases at V and 2 bases at J, with 8 bases between. Germline V gene sequence: CDR1 SGDLS, CDR2 YYNGEE. The CDR3 DNA is TGTGCCAGCAGCGTAGGTACACCCAACACCGGGGAGCTGTTTTTT. Encoded protein: CASSVGTPNTGELFF.

This clone was seen repeatedly, ten times or more. The rearrangement uses TRBV7-2 and TRBJ2-5; D is possibly TRBD1 (6 bases). Germline V CDR1 and CDR2: SGHTA, FQGNSA. The CDR3 has 14 amino acids. The germline V and J ends were trimmed by 6 bases and 5 bases, with 16 bases remaining between them. The CDR3: CASSPVLQGETQYF. The CDR3, as DNA: TGTGCCAGCAGTCCAGTTCTGCAGGGGGAGACCCAGTACTTC.

There are a few counts of this clone. The rearrangement links TRBV6-8 to TRBJ2-7; the D gene is possibly TRBD2 (5 bases). The V and J ends lost 2 bases and 3 bases respectively, with 38 bases between them. The CDR3 is 23 amino acids. Germline loops: CDR1 MNHGY, CDR2 SAAAGT. The CDR3 is CASSYQVETYGGGLEVWGYEQYF. The CDR3 region has the DNA TGTGCCAGCAGTTACCAGGTAGAGACCTACGGTGGAGGATTGGAGGTCTGGGGCTACGAGCAGTACTTC.

This chain's CDR3 is CSTDRGRDTQYF. CDR3 bases: TGCAGCACCGACAGGGGGCGGGATACGCAGTATTTT. V usage is TRBV29-1 and J usage is TRBJ2-3; 10 bases agree with TRBD1. In germline, CDR1 is SQVTM, CDR2 ANQGSEA. J was trimmed by 6 bases and V by 8 bases; bases with no gene match: 5. This CDR3 is built from 12 residues.

The chain uses TRBV9 and TRBJ1-1; D ambiguous. This CDR3 comprises 14 residues. V was pared by 3 bases and J by 5 bases, with 14 bases between. Germline V CDR1 and CDR2: SGDLS, YYNGEE. CDR3 bases: TGTGCCAGCAGCGGCTCGGAGCGTATGACTGAAGCTTTCTTT. The encoded protein is CASSGSERMTEAFF.

This clone was counted between two and nine times. The V and J genes are TRBV5-1 and TRBJ2-2; 9 nucleotides match TRBD2. The germline V gene has CDR1 SGHRS and CDR2 YFSETQ. This CDR3 contains 17 residues. Trimming at V came to 5 bases and at J to 6 bases, leaving 14 bases not matched to a gene. In DNA form, the CDR3 reads TGCGCCAGCAGTTGGGGCTTGATTAGCGGGAGCGCCGGGGAGCTGTTTTTT. Its protein product is CASSWGLISGSAGELFF.